This TCR beta chain was profiled in a study of cytotoxic CD8 clonotypes in ibrutinib-treated CLL. Looking at the study overall: There were about 12 relapsed/refractory patients and roughly 15 treatment-naive patients, and fewer than 18 were IGHV unmutated. Investigators reported roughly 24 partial and 2 complete responses; after median approximately 63 months, roughly 15 patients remained remitted and about 12 progressed. General study findings and limits: Clonality rose at ibrutinib response and fell back toward baseline at progression.

Germline CDR1 reads MDHEN; CDR2 reads SYDVKM. V lost 8 bases and J lost 15; bases outside the gene matches: 10. The CDR3 runs 11 residues. Depths of 1 in 200,000 to 1 in 1 million T cells were the sequencing target. Here immunoSEQ multiplex PCR was the method, and the copy in TCRdb shows in-frame clones only, minus some. The sample has over 120,000 clones; around three quarters are singletons. On this clone: Its antigen is undetermined.

The source of this sequence is a human donor with chronic lymphocytic leukemia. This specimen was PBMCs, taken after 12 months of ibrutinib treatment. V usage is TRBV28 and J usage is TRBJ2-1, with 7 bases lining up with TRBD2. This chain's CDR3 is CASGERDLGFF. The CDR3 bases are TGTGCCAGCGGAGAGCGGGACCTTGGGTTCTTC.